This T cell receptor beta chain was captured in a study of blood T cell repertoires in COVID-19. Turning to the study itself: Nucleic acid was either cDNA or gDNA, and it came from T cells, B-cell-depleted T cells, or PBMCs.

In the original analysis: Amplifying reference gene primers gave estimates of nucleated cell counts. The protocol was immunoSEQ multiplex PCR, while the TCRdb copy is restricted to in-frame clones and leaves out a portion. Clonal size and the V and J genes are those of that table, whereas D and trimming came from the DNA. This sample carries over 90,000 clones, more than 85% of them seen once, and the ten largest clones take about 4%. The germline V gene has CDR1 MNHNS and CDR2 SASEGT. The length of the CDR3 is 12 residues. V lost 3 bases, J lost 8 bases, and 10 bases lay in between. The receptor comes from a man between 18 and 29 years old with acute or convalescent COVID-19. The chain carries TRBV6-1 and TRBJ1-2; D perhaps matches TRBD1 (5 bases). Sequencing was carried out using peripheral blood. Here the CDR3 reads CASSDMGQGYTF. The CDR3 region has the DNA TGTGCCAGCAGTGACATGGGGCAGGGCTACACCTTC.